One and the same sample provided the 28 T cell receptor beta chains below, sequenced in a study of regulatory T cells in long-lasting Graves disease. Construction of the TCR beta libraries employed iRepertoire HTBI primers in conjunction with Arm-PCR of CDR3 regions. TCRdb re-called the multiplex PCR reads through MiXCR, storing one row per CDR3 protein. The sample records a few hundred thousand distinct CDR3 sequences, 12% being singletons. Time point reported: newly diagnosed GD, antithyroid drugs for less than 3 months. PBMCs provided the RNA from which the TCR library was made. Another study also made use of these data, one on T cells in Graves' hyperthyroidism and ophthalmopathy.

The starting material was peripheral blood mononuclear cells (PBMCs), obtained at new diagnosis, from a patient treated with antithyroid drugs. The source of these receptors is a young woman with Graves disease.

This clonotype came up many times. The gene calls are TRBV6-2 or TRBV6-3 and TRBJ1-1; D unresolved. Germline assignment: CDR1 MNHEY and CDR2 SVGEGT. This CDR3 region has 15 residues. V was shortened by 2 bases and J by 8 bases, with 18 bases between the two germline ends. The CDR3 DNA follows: TGTGCCAGCAGTTACGCGGACCTAGGTCCGGACGAAGCTTTCTTT. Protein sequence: CASSYADLGPDEAFF.

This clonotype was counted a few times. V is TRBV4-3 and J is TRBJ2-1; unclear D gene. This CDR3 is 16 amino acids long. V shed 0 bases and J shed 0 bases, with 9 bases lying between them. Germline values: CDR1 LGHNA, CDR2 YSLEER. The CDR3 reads CASSQEDRPSYNEQFF. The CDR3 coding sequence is TGCGCCAGCAGCCAAGAGGACCGGCCCTCCTACAATGAGCAGTTCTTC.

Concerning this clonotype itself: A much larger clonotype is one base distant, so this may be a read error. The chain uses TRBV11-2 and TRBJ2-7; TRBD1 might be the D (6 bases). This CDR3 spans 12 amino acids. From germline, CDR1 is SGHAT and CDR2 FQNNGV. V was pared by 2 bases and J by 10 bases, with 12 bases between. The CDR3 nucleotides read TGTGCCAGCAGCTTACACGGACAGCGACAGTACTTC. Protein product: CASSLHGQRQYF.

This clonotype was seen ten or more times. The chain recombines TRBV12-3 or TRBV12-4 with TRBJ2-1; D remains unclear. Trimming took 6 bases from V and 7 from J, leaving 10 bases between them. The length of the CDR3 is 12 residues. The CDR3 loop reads CASSPLGNEQFF. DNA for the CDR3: TGTGCCAGCAGCCCACTTGGGAATGAGCAGTTCTTC.

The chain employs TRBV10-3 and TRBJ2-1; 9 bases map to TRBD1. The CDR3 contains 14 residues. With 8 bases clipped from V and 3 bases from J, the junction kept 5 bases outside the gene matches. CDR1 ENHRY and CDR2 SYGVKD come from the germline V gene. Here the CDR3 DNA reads TGTGCCATCGGGCCGGGACAGGGCTACAATGAGCAGTTCTTC. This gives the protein CAIGPGQGYNEQFF.

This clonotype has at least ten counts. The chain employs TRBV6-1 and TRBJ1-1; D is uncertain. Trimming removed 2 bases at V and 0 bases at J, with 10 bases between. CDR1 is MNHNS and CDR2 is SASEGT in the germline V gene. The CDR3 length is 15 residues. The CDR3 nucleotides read TGTGCCAGCAGTGAATTAGGCAGCCTGAACACTGAAGCTTTCTTT. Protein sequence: CASSELGSLNTEAFF.

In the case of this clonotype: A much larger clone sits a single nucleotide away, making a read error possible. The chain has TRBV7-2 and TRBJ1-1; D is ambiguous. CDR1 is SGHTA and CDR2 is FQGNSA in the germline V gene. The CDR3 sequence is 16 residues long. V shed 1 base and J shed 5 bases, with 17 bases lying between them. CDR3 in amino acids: CASSLVPFVSRTEAFF. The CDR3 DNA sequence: TGTGCCAGCAGCTTAGTCCCGTTCGTCAGCAGAACTGAAGCTTTCTTT.

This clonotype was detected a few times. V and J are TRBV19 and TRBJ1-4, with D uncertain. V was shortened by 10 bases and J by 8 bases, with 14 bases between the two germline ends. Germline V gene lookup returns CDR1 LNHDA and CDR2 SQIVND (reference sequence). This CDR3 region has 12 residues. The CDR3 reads CATTDTGEKLFF. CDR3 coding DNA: TGTGCCACAACCGACACCGGGGAAAAACTGTTTTTT.

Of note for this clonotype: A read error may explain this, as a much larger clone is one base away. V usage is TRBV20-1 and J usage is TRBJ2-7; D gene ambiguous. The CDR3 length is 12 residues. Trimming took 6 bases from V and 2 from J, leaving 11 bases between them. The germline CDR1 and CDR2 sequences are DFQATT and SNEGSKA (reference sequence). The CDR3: CSAPNVTYEQYF. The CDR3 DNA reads TGCAGTGCCCCGAATGTAACCTACGAGCAGTACTTC.

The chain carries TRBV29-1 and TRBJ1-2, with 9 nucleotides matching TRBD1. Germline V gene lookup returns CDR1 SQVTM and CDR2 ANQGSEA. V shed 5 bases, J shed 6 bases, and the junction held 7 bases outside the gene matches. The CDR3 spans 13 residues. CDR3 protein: CSVRTGVFNGYTF. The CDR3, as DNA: TGCAGCGTTCGGACAGGGGTTTTCAATGGCTACACCTTC.

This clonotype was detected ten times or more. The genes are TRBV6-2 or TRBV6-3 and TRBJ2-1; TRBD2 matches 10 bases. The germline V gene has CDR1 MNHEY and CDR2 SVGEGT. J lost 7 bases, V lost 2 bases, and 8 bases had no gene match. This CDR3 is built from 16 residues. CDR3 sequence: CASSYLPSGSGNEQFF. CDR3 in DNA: TGTGCCAGCAGTTACCTCCCTAGCGGGAGTGGGAATGAGCAGTTCTTC.

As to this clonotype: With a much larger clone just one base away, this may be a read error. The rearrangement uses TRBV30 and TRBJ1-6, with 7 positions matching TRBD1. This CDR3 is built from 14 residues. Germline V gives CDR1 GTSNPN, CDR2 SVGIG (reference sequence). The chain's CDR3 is CAWRSTGSNSPPHF. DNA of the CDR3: TGTGCCTGGAGGTCGACAGGGAGTAATTCACCCCCCCACTTT.

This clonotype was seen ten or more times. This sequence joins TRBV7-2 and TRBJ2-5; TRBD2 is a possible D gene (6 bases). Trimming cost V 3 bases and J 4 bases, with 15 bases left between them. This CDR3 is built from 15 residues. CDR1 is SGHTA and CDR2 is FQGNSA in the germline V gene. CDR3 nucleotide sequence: TGTGCCAGCAGCTTGGTAGGAGGGACGGCAGAGACCCAGTACTTC. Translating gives CASSLVGGTAETQYF.

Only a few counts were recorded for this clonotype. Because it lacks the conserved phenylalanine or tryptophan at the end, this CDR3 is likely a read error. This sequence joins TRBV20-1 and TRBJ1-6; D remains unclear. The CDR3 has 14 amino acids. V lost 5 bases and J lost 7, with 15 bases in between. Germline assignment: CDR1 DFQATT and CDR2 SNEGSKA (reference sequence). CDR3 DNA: TGCAGTGCTTCACCCCGGGTGAGAAATTCACCCCTCCACCTT. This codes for CSASPRVRNSPLHL.

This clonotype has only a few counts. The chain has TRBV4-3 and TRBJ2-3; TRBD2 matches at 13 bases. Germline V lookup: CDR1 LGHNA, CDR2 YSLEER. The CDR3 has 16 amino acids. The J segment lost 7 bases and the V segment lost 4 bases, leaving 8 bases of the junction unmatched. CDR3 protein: CASSPESGTSGNTQYF. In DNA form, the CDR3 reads TGCGCCAGCAGCCCGGAGTCAGGGACTAGCGGGAATACGCAGTATTTT.

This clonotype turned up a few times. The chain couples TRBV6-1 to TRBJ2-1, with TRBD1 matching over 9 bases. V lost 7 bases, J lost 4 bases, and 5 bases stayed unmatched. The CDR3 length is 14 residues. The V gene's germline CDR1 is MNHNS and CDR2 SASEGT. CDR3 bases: TGTGCCAGCAAGAGGACAGGGGCGTACAATGAGCAGTTCTTC. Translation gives CASKRTGAYNEQFF.

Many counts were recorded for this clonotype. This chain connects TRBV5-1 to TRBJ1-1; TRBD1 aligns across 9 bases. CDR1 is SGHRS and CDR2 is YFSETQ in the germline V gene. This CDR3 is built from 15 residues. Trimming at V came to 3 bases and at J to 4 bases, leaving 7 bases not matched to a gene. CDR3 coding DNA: TGCGCCAGCAGCTGGGCGGGACAGGGCCCCACTGAAGCTTTCTTT. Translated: CASSWAGQGPTEAFF.

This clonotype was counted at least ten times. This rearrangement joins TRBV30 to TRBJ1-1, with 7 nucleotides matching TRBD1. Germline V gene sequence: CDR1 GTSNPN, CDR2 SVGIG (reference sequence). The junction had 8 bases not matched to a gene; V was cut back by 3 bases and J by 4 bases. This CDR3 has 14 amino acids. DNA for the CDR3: TGTGCCTGGAGATTAGGGGGCGCGGGCACTGAAGCTTTCTTT. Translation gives CAWRLGGAGTEAFF.

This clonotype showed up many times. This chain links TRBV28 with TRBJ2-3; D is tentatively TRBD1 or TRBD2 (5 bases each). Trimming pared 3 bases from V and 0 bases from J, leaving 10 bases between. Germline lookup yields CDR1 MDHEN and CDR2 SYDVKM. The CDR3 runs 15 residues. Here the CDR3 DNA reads TGTGCCAGCAGTTTGGGACCCTCCAGCACAGATACGCAGTATTTT. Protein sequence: CASSLGPSSTDTQYF.

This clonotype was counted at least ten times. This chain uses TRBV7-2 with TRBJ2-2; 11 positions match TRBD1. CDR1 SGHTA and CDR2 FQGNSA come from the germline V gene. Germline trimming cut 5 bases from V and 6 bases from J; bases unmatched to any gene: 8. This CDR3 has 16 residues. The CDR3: CASSTRTGGTAGELFF. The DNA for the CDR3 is TGTGCCAGCAGCACCAGGACAGGGGGCACCGCCGGGGAGCTGTTTTTT.

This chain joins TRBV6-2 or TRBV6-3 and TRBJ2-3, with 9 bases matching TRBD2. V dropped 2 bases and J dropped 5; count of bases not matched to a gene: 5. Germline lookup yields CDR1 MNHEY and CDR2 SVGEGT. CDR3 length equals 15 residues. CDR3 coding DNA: TGTGCCAGCAGTTACAGGGCGGGGGGGCAAGATACGCAGTATTTT. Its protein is CASSYRAGGQDTQYF.

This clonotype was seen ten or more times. The CDR3 reads CASALRVLNTEAFF. DNA for the CDR3: TGTGCCAGCGCGTTAAGGGTGCTTAACACTGAAGCTTTCTTT. V gene TRBV2 combines with J gene TRBJ1-1; no clear D gene. With 8 bases removed from V and 2 bases from J, the gap between germline ends came to 15 bases. The CDR3 extends over 14 amino acids. The germline V gene has CDR1 SNHLY and CDR2 FYNNEI.

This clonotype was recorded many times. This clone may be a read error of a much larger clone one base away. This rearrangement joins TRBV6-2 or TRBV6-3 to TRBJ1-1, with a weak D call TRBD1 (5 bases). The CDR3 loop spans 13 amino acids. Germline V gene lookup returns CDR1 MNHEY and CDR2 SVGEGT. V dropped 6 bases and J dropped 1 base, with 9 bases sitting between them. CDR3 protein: CASRPQGNTEAFF. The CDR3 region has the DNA TGTGCCAGCAGACCCCAGGGGAACACTGAAGCTTTCTTT.

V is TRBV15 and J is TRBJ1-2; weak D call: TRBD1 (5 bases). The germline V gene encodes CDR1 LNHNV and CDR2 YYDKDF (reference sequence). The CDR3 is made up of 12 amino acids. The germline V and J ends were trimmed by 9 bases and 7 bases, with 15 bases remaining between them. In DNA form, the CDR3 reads TGTGCCACAGCCGAGGGGCGGGTTGGCTACACCTTC. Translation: CATAEGRVGYTF.

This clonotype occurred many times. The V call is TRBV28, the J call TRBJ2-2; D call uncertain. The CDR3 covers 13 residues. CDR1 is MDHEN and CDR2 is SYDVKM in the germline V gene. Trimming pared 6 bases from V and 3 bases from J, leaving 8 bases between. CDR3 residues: CASREWDTGELFF. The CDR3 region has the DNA TGTGCCAGCAGGGAATGGGACACCGGGGAGCTGTTTTTT.

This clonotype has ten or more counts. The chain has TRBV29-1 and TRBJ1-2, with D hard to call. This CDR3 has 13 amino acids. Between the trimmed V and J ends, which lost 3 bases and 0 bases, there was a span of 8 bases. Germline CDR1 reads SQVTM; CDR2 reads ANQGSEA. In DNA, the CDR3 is TGCAGCGTTGATGACACTACTAACTATGGCTACACCTTC. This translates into CSVDDTTNYGYTF.

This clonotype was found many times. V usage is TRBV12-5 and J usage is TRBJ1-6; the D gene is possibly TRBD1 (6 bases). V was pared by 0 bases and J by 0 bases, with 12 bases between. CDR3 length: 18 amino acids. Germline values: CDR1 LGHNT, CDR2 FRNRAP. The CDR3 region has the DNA TGTGCTAGTGGTTTGGTAAGGGGGGTGAGCTCCTATAATTCACCCCTCCACTTT. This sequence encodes CASGLVRGVSSYNSPLHF.

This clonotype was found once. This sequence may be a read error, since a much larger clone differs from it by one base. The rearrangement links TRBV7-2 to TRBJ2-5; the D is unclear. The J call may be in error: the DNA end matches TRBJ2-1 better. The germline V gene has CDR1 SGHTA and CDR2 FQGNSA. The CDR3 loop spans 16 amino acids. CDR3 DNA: TGTGCCAGCAGCCCCCCCGGAGTCTTACCCGCCAATGAGCAGTTCTTC. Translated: CASSPPGVLPANEQFF.